One sample yielded the 24 T cell receptor beta chains listed below, sequenced in a study of read filtering for tumor transcriptome and immune sequencing. From approximately 400 ng of RNA, a library with molecular barcoded alpha/delta and beta/gamma adaptors was made. A single record per CDR3 protein comes from TCRdb applying MiXCR to the reads. Here the sample spans 8,500 to 9,500 distinct CDR3 sequences, more than 15% being singletons. The material sequenced was a population of CD138-negative cells sorted from bone marrow. The receptors come from a donor at least 40 years old with multiple myeloma.

Points on this clonotype: At one end, the junction sequence differs from germline, possibly due to a read error. This rearrangement joins TRBV10-2 to TRBJ1-1; D call uncertain. Germline assignment: CDR1 WSHSY and CDR2 SAAADI. This CDR3 comprises 15 residues. The CDR3 sequence is CASSESSRGHTDAFF. The CDR3 DNA is TGCGCCAGCAGTGAGTCGAGTCGGGGTCACACTGACGCTTTCTTT.

Note on this clonotype: In this CDR3 the conserved last residue, phenylalanine or tryptophan, is missing, so a read error is likely. This rearrangement joins TRBV7-2 to TRBJ1-1; D is unresolved. The CDR3 is 14 amino acids. The germline V gene encodes CDR1 SGHTA and CDR2 FQGNSA. The CDR3 DNA follows: TGTGCTAGCAGCTTACGTACAGCGCACTCTGAAGCTTTCATT. Translating it yields CASSLRTAHSEAFI.

As to this clonotype: A far more abundant clone sits one base away, making this likely a read error. The chain uses TRBV10-3 and TRBJ2-4; the D is unclear. CDR3 length: 12 residues. Germline V gene lookup returns CDR1 ENHRY and CDR2 SYGVKD. V lost 2 bases and J lost 12, with 11 bases in between. This CDR3 reads CAISEEEYDQYF. DNA for the CDR3: TGTGCCATCAGTGAGGAGGAGTACGATCAGTACTTC.

This clonotype appeared many times. The chain joins TRBV28 to TRBJ1-5; D possibly corresponds to TRBD1 (5 bases). With 5 bases removed from V and 9 bases from J, the gap between germline ends came to 14 bases. This CDR3 has 13 amino acids. CDR1 and CDR2 (germline): MDHEN, SYDVKM. In nucleotides, the CDR3 is TGTGCCAGCAGTAATGGGGGGTACGGGCCCCAGCATTTT. Protein sequence: CASSNGGYGPQHF.

This clonotype was observed many times. The J gene is TRBJ2-2, the V gene TRBV6-2 or TRBV6-3; D remains ambiguous. CDR3 length equals 16 residues. Trimming took 0 bases from V and 0 from J, leaving 8 bases between them. Germline V lookup: CDR1 MNHEY, CDR2 SVGEGT. The CDR3 reads CASSYSRRTNTGELFF. Here the CDR3 DNA reads TGTGCCAGCAGTTACTCCCGCCGGACGAACACCGGGGAGCTGTTTTTT.

This clonotype was recorded many times. The V and J genes are TRBV6-5 and TRBJ1-2, with 7 nucleotides matching TRBD1. Germline CDR1 MNHEY, CDR2 SVGAGI. Unmatched junction bases numbered 8, after V lost 5 bases and J lost 8 bases. The CDR3 has 13 residues. The CDR3 sequence is CASSPGQVQGYTF. The CDR3, as DNA: TGTGCCAGCAGTCCTGGACAGGTTCAAGGCTACACCTTC.

This clonotype ranks as medium-sized. V is TRBV4-1 and J is TRBJ2-7; D possibly corresponds to TRBD1 (5 bases). CDR1 and CDR2 (germline): MGHRA, YSYEKL. V was clipped by 0 bases and J by 2 bases, with 11 bases between them. The CDR3 contains 15 residues. The CDR3 DNA is TGCGCCAGCAGCCAAGAGCGGCAGGGTCCCTACGAGCAGTACTTC. It codes for CASSQERQGPYEQYF.

Notes on this clonotype: A far larger clone differs by one base, so this is likely a read error. The rearrangement links TRBV5-8 to TRBJ2-2, with 9 bases that match TRBD2. This CDR3 contains 15 residues. Germline lookup yields CDR1 SGHTS and CDR2 YDEGEE. The CDR3 loop reads CASSVPAGGVGKLFF. In DNA, the CDR3 is TGTGCCAGCAGCGTCCCGGCGGGGGGGGTCGGGAAGCTGTTTTTT.

This clonotype was picked up many times. The chain recombines TRBV30 with TRBJ2-7, with 12 bases that match TRBD1. CDR1 is GTSNPN and CDR2 is SVGIG in the germline V gene (reference sequence). The CDR3 totals 14 residues. V lost 5 bases to trimming and J lost 1 base; unmatched junction nucleotides: 3. The CDR3, as DNA: TGTGCCTGGTGGGACAGGGGGCTGTCCTACGAGCAGTACTTC. This gives the protein CAWWDRGLSYEQYF.

This clonotype was recorded many times. The chain recombines TRBV29-1 with TRBJ2-7, with no clear D. The V and J ends lost 6 bases and 0 bases respectively, with 18 bases between them. Germline-derived CDR1 and CDR2 are SQVTM and ANQGSEA. The CDR3 totals 15 residues. For the CDR3, the DNA is TGCAGCGTGCCCCCACGTTTACTAAGCTCCTACGAGCAGTACTTC. This codes for CSVPPRLLSSYEQYF.

This clonotype is deemed medium-sized. The chain employs TRBV28 and TRBJ2-1; TRBD2 aligns across 8 bases. The germline V gene has CDR1 MDHEN and CDR2 SYDVKM. V was pared by 2 bases and J by 4 bases, with 4 bases of the junction left unmatched. The CDR3 spans 15 residues. CDR3 residues: CASSLIAGSYNEQFF. The CDR3 nucleotides read TGTGCCAGCAGTTTAATAGCGGGATCTTACAATGAGCAGTTCTTC.

The sample holds many counts of this clonotype. V usage is TRBV14 and J usage is TRBJ2-7; 7 nucleotides match TRBD1. J was trimmed by 3 bases and V by 4 bases; bases with no gene match: 9. The CDR3 is made up of 15 amino acids. CDR1 and CDR2 from the germline V gene are SGHDN and FVKESK. The CDR3 DNA is TGTGCCAGCAGCCTCGTGACAGGGAGCTTCTACGAGCAGTACTTC. Translation: CASSLVTGSFYEQYF.

About this clonotype: This likely came from a read error, as a far larger clone is one base away. This chain links TRBV6-2 or TRBV6-3 with TRBJ2-7; D unresolved. This CDR3 contains 13 residues. In germline, CDR1 is MNHEY, CDR2 SVGEGT. The CDR3 bases are TGTGCCAGCAACGGGCACGGAACCTACAAGCAGTACTTC. It specifies CASNGHGTYKQYF.

A note on this clonotype: This likely traces to a read error, being one base from a far larger clone. This rearrangement joins TRBV7-8 to TRBJ1-4; D is undetermined. The J call may be wrong; the DNA end is better matched by TRBJ2-3. The CDR3 totals 12 residues. Germline CDR1 is SGHVS and CDR2 is FQNEAQ. The CDR3 sequence: CASSLAAGTQYF. DNA of the CDR3: TGTGCCAGCAGCTTAGCGGCCGGTACGCAGTATTTT.

This clonotype was recorded at least ten times. This chain uses TRBV11-3 with TRBJ1-4; D may be TRBD1 (6 bases). The CDR3 is 14 amino acids. V shed 0 bases and J shed 6 bases, with 8 bases lying between them. Germline loops: CDR1 SGHNT, CDR2 YENEEA. CDR3 protein: CASSLDRGHEKLFF. Written as DNA, the CDR3 is TGTGCCAGCAGCTTAGACAGGGGACATGAAAAACTGTTTTTT.

This clonotype has ten or more counts. Being one base from a much bigger clone, this may be a read error. DNA for the CDR3: TGTGTCAGCAGCCGGAGGACAGCCAACAATGAGCAGTTCTTC. Encoded protein: CVSSRRTANNEQFF. The gene calls are TRBV13 and TRBJ2-1; TRBD1 is a possible D gene (6 bases). Germline loops: CDR1 PRHDT, CDR2 FYEKMQ (reference sequence). This CDR3 comprises 14 residues.

A note on this clonotype: This CDR3 is missing its conserved last phenylalanine or tryptophan, likely due to a read error. The DNA is omitted, as the CDR3 cannot be located on it reliably, and the CDR3 follows TCRdb's listing. The rearrangement links TRBV6-5 to TRBJ2-2; the DNA was not used to check the table's D call, TRBD1. The CDR3 totals 15 residues, both ends included. CDR1 and CDR2 (germline): MNHEY, SVGAGI. CDR3 protein: CASRVGQEFTGELIP.

The table lists this clonotype with many counts. This chain joins TRBV15 and TRBJ2-3; TRBD2 matches at 9 bases. The CDR3 length is 17 residues. CDR1 is LNHNV and CDR2 is YYDKDF in the germline V gene (reference sequence). With V trimmed by 1 base and J by 3 bases, 8 bases remained unmatched. The CDR3 loop reads CATSRGGLAAPTDTQYF. The CDR3 DNA sequence: TGTGCCACCAGCAGAGGGGGACTAGCTGCCCCTACAGATACGCAGTATTTT. The full variable domain, rest sourced from reference TRBV15 and TRBJ2-3, is DAMVIQNPRYQVTQFGKPVTLSCSQTLNHNVMYWYQQKSSQAPKLLFHYYDKDFNNEADTPDNFQSRRPNTSFCFLDIRSPGLGDTAMYLCATSRGGLAAPTDTQYFGPGTRLTVL.

As to this clonotype: A read error likely explains this, since a far larger clone differs by one base. The chain uses TRBV11-3 and TRBJ2-2; a possible D gene is TRBD2 (5 bases). The CDR3 loop spans 16 amino acids. The germline CDR1 and CDR2 sequences are SGHNT and YENEEA. Trimming took off 5 bases at V and 2 bases at J, with 15 bases between the two ends. The CDR3 DNA sequence: TGTGCCAGCAGCCCGTTCCGAGGGCCAAACACCGGGGAGCTGTTTTTT. Its translation is CASSPFRGPNTGELFF.

This clonotype was counted only a few times. One base separates it from a far larger clone, so it is likely a read error. Lacking the conserved final phenylalanine or tryptophan, this CDR3 likely reflects a read error. The genes are TRBV12-3 or TRBV12-4 and TRBJ2-5; D gene unclear. CDR3 length: 12 residues. Trimming cost V 5 bases and J 2 bases, with 6 bases left between them. CDR3 protein: CASSPRQETQYL. CDR3 sequence (DNA): TGTGCCAGCAGTCCTCGACAAGAGACCCAGTACCTC.

Points on this clonotype: This is likely an artifact of a read error, given a far larger clone one base away. The chain carries TRBV7-3 and TRBJ2-1, with D maybe TRBD2 (6 bases). CDR3 length: 19 residues. V dropped 5 bases and J dropped 0 bases, with 23 bases sitting between them. Germline-derived CDR1 and CDR2 are SGHTA and FQGTGA. This chain's CDR3 is CASSPPTAEGRSSYNEQFF. Here the CDR3 DNA reads TGTGCCAGCAGCCCCCCCACGGCTGAGGGGAGGAGCTCCTACAATGAGCAGTTCTTC.

The J gene is TRBJ1-1, the V gene TRBV4-1, with D maybe TRBD1 (5 bases). The V gene lost 3 bases and the J gene lost 4 bases, with 12 bases spanning the gap. Germline values: CDR1 MGHRA, CDR2 YSYEKL. The CDR3 is 14 amino acids. DNA for the CDR3: TGCGCCAGCAGCCATCTAAGGGGTGGCACTGAAGCTTTCTTT. Translation gives CASSHLRGGTEAFF.

This clonotype rates as large (0.1 to 1%). The chain has TRBV12-3 or TRBV12-4 and TRBJ2-7; 9 bases agree with TRBD2. Losses at the gene ends were 4 bases for V and 3 bases for J; bases not matched to a gene: 4. The CDR3 loop spans 14 amino acids. The CDR3 DNA sequence: TGTGCCAGCAGTTCGGCGGGGGGGATCTACGAGCAGTACTTC. Protein: CASSSAGGIYEQYF.

This clonotype was observed at least ten times. The V gene is TRBV20-1, the J gene TRBJ1-5; 7 bases fit TRBD1. Germline assignment: CDR1 DFQATT and CDR2 SNEGSKA (reference sequence). CDR3 length: 15 residues. V gave up 0 bases and J gave up 7 bases; unmatched junction bases: 9. The CDR3 nucleotides read TGCAGTGCTAGAGATCGACAGGGATTGATACAGCCCCAGCATTTT. It codes for CSARDRQGLIQPQHF.